This is a list of T cell receptor beta chains from one sample in a study of blood T cell repertoires in COVID-19. Method: immunoSEQ multiplex PCR; TCRdb's copy keeps in-frame clones and lacks some. Of approximately 250,000 clones listed, 70% to 90% are singletons. Sequencing was done on a sample of PBMCs or T cells enriched from blood (not recorded which). Receptor source: a woman between 35 and 50 years old with acute COVID-19. Each CDR3 is given with its conserved first and last residue. The D gene is left open where the match is weak. Not all rows give a size; the values are once, few, many and, for expanded clones, a class.

v_gene	j_gene	abundance	d_gene	len	CDR3aa	CDR3nt
TRBV28	TRBJ1-6	NA	NA	15	CASTPRGQGNSPLHF	TGTGCCAGCACCCCCAGGGGCCAAGGAAATTCACCCCTCCACTTT
TRBV3-1/TRBV3-2	TRBJ2-2	NA	TRBD2	19	CASSQDWGGARGMAGELFF	TGTGCCAGCAGCCAAGATTGGGGAGGGGCTAGAGGGATGGCCGGGGAGCTGTTTTTT
TRBV28	TRBJ2-1	NA	NA	18	CASSFLKLLLGGYNEQFF	TGTGCCAGCAGTTTCCTGAAACTTCTACTAGGAGGGTACAATGAGCAGTTCTTC
TRBV6-5	TRBJ1-6	NA	NA	15	CASSPRGMLHSPLHF	TGTGCCAGCAGTCCCAGGGGTATGCTGCATTCACCCCTCCACTTT
TRBV5-1	TRBJ2-2	NA	TRBD2	15	CASSETSGSTGELFF	TGCGCCAGCAGCGAAACTAGCGGGAGTACCGGGGAGCTGTTTTTT
TRBV5-1	TRBJ2-5	NA	NA	15	CASTSWGEYQETQYF	TGCGCCAGCACCTCCTGGGGGGAGTACCAAGAGACCCAGTACTTC
TRBV24-1	TRBJ1-2	NA	TRBD1	13	CATSDGQGAGYTF	TGTGCCACCAGTGACGGACAGGGAGCTGGCTACACCTTC
TRBV15	TRBJ2-3	NA	TRBD2	18	CATKETSGSGGSTDTQYF	TGTGCCACCAAAGAGACTAGCGGGAGCGGGGGTAGCACAGATACGCAGTATTTT
TRBV28	TRBJ1-4	NA	TRBD1	15	CASSLQGAPNEKLFF	TGTGCCAGCAGCCTACAGGGGGCACCTAATGAAAAACTGTTTTTT
TRBV19	TRBJ2-3	NA	TRBD2	19	CASSTIGLAGAQGTDTQYF	TGTGCCAGTAGTACGATCGGACTAGCGGGAGCGCAAGGCACAGATACGCAGTATTTT
TRBV12-5	TRBJ2-1	NA	TRBD2	17	CASGLGRGTSRYNEQFF	TGTGCTAGTGGTTTGGGGCGCGGGACTAGCAGGTACAATGAGCAGTTCTTC
TRBV20-1	TRBJ1-5	NA	TRBD1	15	CSASLRGNGNQPQHF	TGCAGTGCTAGTCTCAGGGGGAACGGCAATCAGCCCCAGCATTTT
TRBV7-8	TRBJ2-7	NA	TRBD1	14	CASSRDRGSGEQYF	TGTGCCAGCAGCCGGGACAGGGGCTCCGGGGAGCAGTACTTC
TRBV28	TRBJ2-5	NA	TRBD1	16	CASSYFLGTGEETQYF	TGTGCCAGCAGTTATTTCCTCGGGACAGGGGAAGAGACCCAGTACTTC
TRBV2	TRBJ2-5	NA	NA	11	CASSGLMTQYF	TGTGCCAGCAGTGGTCTTATGACCCAGTACTTC
TRBV20-1	TRBJ2-3	NA	TRBD1	15	CSASSSDRITDTQYF	TGCAGTGCTAGTTCTTCGGACAGGATCACAGATACGCAGTATTTT
TRBV15	TRBJ2-1	NA	TRBD2	15	CATSRSGGGYNEQFF	TGTGCCACCAGCAGGAGCGGGGGTGGCTACAATGAGCAGTTCTTC
TRBV12-3/TRBV12-4	TRBJ1-6	NA	NA	12	CASSLRASPLHF	TGTGCCAGCAGTTTGAGGGCTTCACCCCTCCACTTT
TRBV5-1	TRBJ2-2	NA	NA	17	CASSLGERAGNTGELFF	TGCGCCAGCAGCCTCGGGGAACGAGCGGGGAACACCGGGGAGCTGTTTTTT
TRBV5-1	TRBJ1-4	NA	NA	14	CASTSGATNEKLFF	TGCGCCAGCACCTCAGGCGCAACTAATGAAAAACTGTTTTTT
TRBV28	TRBJ2-5	NA	NA	14	CASRTGHPQETQYF	TGTGCCAGCAGGACGGGACACCCGCAAGAGACCCAGTACTTC
TRBV24-1	TRBJ1-2	NA	TRBD1	14	CATSDHGQGGGYTF	TGTGCCACCAGTGACCATGGACAGGGTGGTGGCTACACCTTC
TRBV20-1	TRBJ1-6	once	NA	11	CAAGGTSPLHF	TGCGCCGCGGGGGGGACGTCACCCCTCCACTTT
TRBV15	TRBJ2-1	NA	TRBD2	17	CATSRVRLTSGRDEQFF	TGTGCCACCAGCAGAGTCAGGCTAACTAGCGGGAGGGACGAGCAGTTCTTC
TRBV29-1	TRBJ1-4	NA	NA	13	CSFSRGLNEKLFF	TGCAGTTTTAGTAGGGGGTTGAACGAAAAACTGTTTTTT
TRBV28	TRBJ1-2	NA	NA	14	CASSLGGADYGYTF	TGTGCCAGCAGTTTAGGGGGCGCGGACTATGGCTACACCTTC
TRBV28	TRBJ2-3	NA	TRBD2	15	CASSLGRERSDTQYF	TGTGCCAGCAGTTTGGGGCGGGAGAGGTCAGATACGCAGTATTTT
TRBV12-5	TRBJ1-1	NA	NA	15	CASGLNYGKNTEAFF	TGTGCTAGTGGTTTAAACTATGGCAAGAACACTGAAGCTTTCTTT
TRBV29-1	TRBJ1-1	NA	TRBD1	14	CSGTGGFRNTEAFF	TGCAGCGGGACAGGGGGGTTTAGGAACACTGAAGCTTTCTTT